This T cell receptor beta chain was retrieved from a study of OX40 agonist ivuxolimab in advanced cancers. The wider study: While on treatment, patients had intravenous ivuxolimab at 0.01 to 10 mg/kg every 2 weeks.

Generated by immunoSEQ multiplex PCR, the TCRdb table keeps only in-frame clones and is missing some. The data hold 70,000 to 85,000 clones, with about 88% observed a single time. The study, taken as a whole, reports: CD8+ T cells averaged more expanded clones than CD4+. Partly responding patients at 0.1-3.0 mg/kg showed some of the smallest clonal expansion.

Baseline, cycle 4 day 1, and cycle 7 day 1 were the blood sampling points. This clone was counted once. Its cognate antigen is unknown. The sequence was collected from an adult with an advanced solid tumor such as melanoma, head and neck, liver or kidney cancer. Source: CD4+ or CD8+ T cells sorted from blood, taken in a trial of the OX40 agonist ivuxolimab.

CDR3 residues: CASSPQSRVGAEQYF. CDR3 sequence (DNA): TGTGCCAGCAGCCCGCAGTCCAGGGTCGGGGCCGAGCAGTACTTC. This sequence joins TRBV7-2 and TRBJ2-7, with D perhaps TRBD1 or TRBD2 (5 bases each). Germline V gene data show CDR1 as SGHTA and CDR2 as FQGNSA. The CDR3 runs 15 residues. The V and J ends lost 5 bases and 6 bases respectively, with 20 bases between them.